The 2 T cell receptor beta chains given below trace back to one sample, sequenced in a study of shared clonotypes between healthy human individuals (dated by TCRdb to the early 2020s). Library preparation used the immunoSEQ multiplex PCR assay. This immuneACCESS table, as held by TCRdb, lists in-frame sequences with V and J called but not all clones. Of the missing ones, under half trace to an unresolved V gene in checked studies; the others have no known cause. The sample table records around 1.9 million clones; approximately 92% of these occur just once. The top ten constitute less than 2% of the sample. CD8 naive samples consisted of CD45RO-negative cells that were positively selected for CCR7, yielding a CD45RA+CCR7+ population without TemRA cells. The specimen sequenced was naive CD8+ T cells from PBMCs. What this sample's cell subset or site label stands for: CD45RA+CCR7+. The receptors here all came from a man between 18 and 35 years old in good health. Some clones in this sample may be carry-over from other donors' samples.

This clone has only one observation. This chain uses TRBV14 with TRBJ2-3; D may match TRBD1 or TRBD2 (5 bases each). Trimming cost V 4 bases and J 0 bases, with 5 bases left between them. CDR1 SGHDN and CDR2 FVKESK come from the germline V gene. The CDR3 sequence is 13 residues long. Written as DNA, the CDR3 is TGTGCCAGCAGCCGGGACAGCACAGATACGCAGTATTTT. It translates to CASSRDSTDTQYF.

The DNA for the CDR3 is TGTGCCAGTACAGTGGGAAACCAATACAATGAGCAGTTCTTC. This sequence encodes CASTVGNQYNEQFF. The rearrangement uses TRBV19 and TRBJ2-1, with unresolved D. Germline V gives CDR1 LNHDA, CDR2 SQIVND (reference sequence). Trimming pared 7 bases from V and 4 bases from J, leaving 14 bases between. The CDR3 sequence is 14 residues long.